This paragraph reports one TCR beta chain. Its specificity is unknown. Trimming removed 0 bases at V and 4 bases at J, with 13 bases between. The CDR3 has 16 amino acids. Germline V gene lookup returns CDR1 SGHRS and CDR2 YFSETQ. The sample is drawn from a study of cytomegalovirus exposure and HLA in healthy donors. The PCR made use of 60 Vbeta and 13 Jbeta primers. The assay was immunoSEQ multiplex PCR, and TCRdb's table has in-frame clones only and misses some. The sample has more than 100,000 clones; more than 70% are singletons. Study-wide results and limits: HLA allele associations emerged for around 15,000 TCR beta sequences in a later analysis, at 0.05 false discovery rate.

This clonotype was obtained from a woman between 55 and 75 years old in good health and CMV-seronegative. V gene TRBV5-1 combines with J gene TRBJ1-4; D possibly corresponds to TRBD1 (6 bases). Sequencing input: PBMCs. The CDR3 spells CASSLGYQGSNEKLFF. Written as DNA, the CDR3 is TGCGCCAGCAGCTTGGGTTATCAGGGGAGTAATGAAAAACTGTTTTTT. Looking up the rest from reference TRBV5-1 and TRBJ1-4 gives the full variable domain: KAGVTQTPRYLIKTRGQQVTLSCSPISGHRSVSWYQQTPGQGLQFLFEYFSETQRNKGNFPGRFSGRQFSNSRSEMNVSTLELGDSALYLCASSLGYQGSNEKLFFGSGTQLSVL.